Below are 30 T cell receptor beta chains sequenced from a single sample in a study of T-cell memory formation after mild COVID-19. A single record per CDR3 protein comes from TCRdb applying MiXCR to the 5' RACE reads. The sample consists of about 410,000 distinct CDR3 sequences, around a quarter of them appearing once. Sequencing was carried out using PBMCs or a T cell subset sorted from them (not recorded which). Receptor source: an adult woman who had mild COVID-19 (a few samples of this study predate the infection). Cell type and time point are not known.

This clonotype was counted a few times. CDR3 sequence: CASSQAGGNEKLFF. Written as DNA, the CDR3 is TGCGCCAGCAGCCAGGCGGGGGGAAATGAAAAACTGTTTTTT. The chain carries TRBV5-1 and TRBJ1-4; TRBD1 might be the D (5 bases). Germline assignment: CDR1 SGHRS and CDR2 YFSETQ. This CDR3 has 14 residues. Between the trimmed V and J ends, which lost 4 bases and 5 bases, there was a span of 12 bases. The whole variable domain, filled in from reference TRBV5-1 and TRBJ1-4, reads KAGVTQTPRYLIKTRGQQVTLSCSPISGHRSVSWYQQTPGQGLQFLFEYFSETQRNKGNFPGRFSGRQFSNSRSEMNVSTLELGDSALYLCASSQAGGNEKLFFGSGTQLSVL.

The chain combines TRBV7-6 with TRBJ2-7, with a weak D call TRBD1 (6 bases). Per the germline V gene, CDR1 is SGHVS and CDR2 is FNYEAQ. The CDR3 is made up of 15 amino acids. Trimming took off 3 bases at V and 2 bases at J, with 14 bases between the two ends. The chain's CDR3 is CASSFSKDSTYEQYF. Here the CDR3 DNA reads TGTGCCAGCAGCTTCTCCAAGGACAGCACCTACGAGCAGTACTTC.

The rearrangement uses TRBV18 and TRBJ1-3; no definite D call. The CDR3 runs to 14 residues. Germline values: CDR1 KGHSH, CDR2 LQKENI. Trimming removed 0 bases at V and 8 bases at J, with 11 bases between. CDR3 nucleotides: TGTGCCAGCTCACCACCAGGGAGGCGCGACACCATATATTTT. It yields the protein CASSPPGRRDTIYF.

The chain has TRBV29-1 and TRBJ2-2; TRBD1 matches 10 bases. Germline CDR1 is SQVTM and CDR2 is ANQGSEA. V lost 6 bases, J lost 4 bases, and 11 bases stayed unmatched. This CDR3 has 16 residues. The CDR3 DNA reads TGCAGCGTAGTGACCGGGACAGGGGCGAGCACCGGGGAGCTGTTTTTT. Its protein is CSVVTGTGASTGELFF.

V gene TRBV27 combines with J gene TRBJ1-2, with D possibly TRBD1 on 5 matching bases. Germline V gene sequence: CDR1 MNHEY, CDR2 SMNVEV (reference sequence). The CDR3 is made up of 15 amino acids. V was trimmed by 0 bases and J by 5 bases, leaving 13 bases between them. DNA of the CDR3: TGTGCCAGCAGTTTATCTCGTGGGGGAGGGTATGGCTACACCTTC. This gives the protein CASSLSRGGGYGYTF.

J is TRBJ1-1 and V is TRBV7-9; 10 positions match TRBD1. V shed 3 bases and J 5 bases; nucleotides not matched to a gene: 6. CDR3 length equals 15 residues. Germline V CDR1 and CDR2: SEHNR, FQNEAQ (reference sequence). The CDR3 loop is CASSLTGGAYTEAFF. CDR3 coding DNA: TGTGCCAGCAGCTTGACAGGGGGCGCGTATACTGAAGCTTTCTTT.

This clonotype was observed a few times. The V gene is TRBV6-6, the J gene TRBJ2-7, with 14 bases identical to TRBD2. Trimming removed 4 bases from V and 2 bases from J; junction bases left unmatched: 10. Germline V gene lookup returns CDR1 MNHNY and CDR2 SVGAGI (reference sequence). This CDR3 is built from 18 residues. CDR3 DNA: TGTGCCAGCAGTTCCTTACCGGGACTAGCGGGAGAGGCCTACGAGCAGTACTTC. Its translation: CASSSLPGLAGEAYEQYF.

This rearrangement joins TRBV9 to TRBJ2-1; maybe TRBD2 (6 bases). V lost 4 bases and J lost 7, with 9 bases in between. The CDR3 extends over 12 amino acids. The germline V gene encodes CDR1 SGDLS and CDR2 YYNGEE. CDR3: CASSSGVNEQFF. The DNA of the CDR3 is TGTGCCAGCAGCTCGGGGGTGAATGAGCAGTTCTTC.

This clonotype was counted a few times. The chain employs TRBV18 and TRBJ2-2; TRBD1 aligns across 8 bases. V was clipped by 8 bases and J by 4 bases; unmatched bases: 9. The CDR3 has 15 residues. CDR1 KGHSH and CDR2 LQKENI come from the germline V gene. The CDR3 DNA follows: TGTGCCAGCGGGCCGGACAGGGCGCGCACCGGGGAGCTGTTTTTT. It translates to CASGPDRARTGELFF.

The chain is built from TRBV9 and TRBJ2-1; 9 bases agree with TRBD2. V trimming: 2 bases; J trimming: 2 bases; junction bases outside the gene matches: 2. The V gene's germline CDR1 is SGDLS and CDR2 YYNGEE. The CDR3 runs to 15 residues. CDR3 nucleotide sequence: TGTGCCAGCAGCGTGGGCGGGGGGGCCTACAATGAGCAGTTCTTC. Its protein is CASSVGGGAYNEQFF. The variable domain in full, with the rest retrieved from reference TRBV9 and TRBJ2-1, is DSGVTQTPKHLITATGQRVTLRCSPRSGDLSVYWYQQSLDQGLQFLIQYYNGEERAKGNILERFSAQQFPDLHSELNLSSLELGDSALYFCASSVGGGAYNEQFFGPGTRLTVL.

V is TRBV20-1 and J is TRBJ2-3, with 10 bases lining up with TRBD2. V lost 0 bases and J lost 2; bases outside the gene matches: 5. The CDR3 spans 16 residues. Germline CDR1 reads DFQATT; CDR2 reads SNEGSKA (reference sequence). CDR3 loop: CSARDPAGGDTDTQYF. The CDR3 DNA sequence: TGCAGTGCTAGAGACCCAGCGGGGGGGGACACAGATACGCAGTATTTT.

The gene calls are TRBV9 and TRBJ2-5, with 13 bases lining up with TRBD2. V shed 0 bases, J shed 5 bases, and the junction held 10 bases outside the gene matches. The germline gives CDR1 SGDLS, CDR2 YYNGEE. The CDR3 runs to 18 residues. CDR3 loop: CASSVDPALAGGPETQYF. CDR3 DNA sequence: TGTGCCAGCAGCGTAGACCCCGCACTAGCGGGGGGGCCCGAGACCCAGTACTTC. The variable domain in full, completed from reference TRBV9 and TRBJ2-5, reads DSGVTQTPKHLITATGQRVTLRCSPRSGDLSVYWYQQSLDQGLQFLIQYYNGEERAKGNILERFSAQQFPDLHSELNLSSLELGDSALYFCASSVDPALAGGPETQYFGPGTRLLVL.

This chain uses TRBV9 with TRBJ1-2, with 9 nucleotides matching TRBD1. The CDR3 loop spans 13 amino acids. Trimming took 4 bases from V and 6 from J; bases not matched to a gene: 4. CDR1 and CDR2 (germline): SGDLS, YYNGEE. The CDR3 DNA is TGTGCCAGCAGCAGACAGGGGGTAGATGGCTACACCTTC. This gives the protein CASSRQGVDGYTF.

The rearrangement uses TRBV5-1 and TRBJ2-3; no reliable D call. The CDR3 sequence is 13 residues long. CDR1 SGHRS and CDR2 YFSETQ come from the germline V gene. V was cut by 4 bases and J by 4 bases, with 10 bases left in between. This CDR3 is CASSPDPADTQYF. CDR3 in DNA: TGCGCCAGCAGCCCCGACCCCGCAGATACGCAGTATTTT.

The rearrangement joins TRBV7-2 to TRBJ2-1; 11 positions agree with TRBD2. The V gene end was trimmed by 5 bases and the J gene end by 4 bases; junction bases not matched to a gene: 7. The length of the CDR3 is 16 residues. CDR1 is SGHTA, CDR2 FQGNSA, per germline. The chain's CDR3 is CASSKRLAGLYNEQFF. The CDR3 DNA sequence: TGTGCCAGCAGCAAACGACTAGCGGGGCTTTACAATGAGCAGTTCTTC.

This clonotype was observed a handful of times. The rearrangement links TRBV4-1 to TRBJ1-5; D is ambiguous. CDR1 and CDR2 from the germline V gene are MGHRA and YSYEKL. Trimming took 4 bases from V and 6 from J, leaving 16 bases between them. The CDR3 covers 15 residues. The CDR3 loop is CASSPRWVVGQPQHF. The DNA for the CDR3 is TGCGCCAGCAGCCCGCGGTGGGTTGTAGGTCAGCCCCAGCATTTT.

A few counts support this clonotype. The J gene is TRBJ2-5, the V gene TRBV24-1; 8 bases align to TRBD1. The CDR3 has 16 amino acids. The trim removed 4 bases at V and 4 bases at J, leaving 10 bases unmatched. Germline V gives CDR1 KGHDR, CDR2 SFDVKD. This chain's CDR3 is CATSETGQAAGETQYF. CDR3 in DNA: TGTGCCACCAGTGAAACGGGACAGGCGGCTGGAGAGACCCAGTACTTC.

V gene TRBV30 combines with J gene TRBJ2-6, with unresolved D. This CDR3 is built from 16 residues. In germline, CDR1 is GTSNPN, CDR2 SVGIG (reference sequence). V was shortened by 3 bases and J by 0 bases, with 12 bases between the two germline ends. The CDR3 protein is CAWRPAPGSGANVLTF. In DNA form, the CDR3 reads TGTGCCTGGAGGCCGGCGCCGGGCTCTGGGGCCAACGTCCTGACTTTC. Supplemented by reference TRBV30 and TRBJ2-6, the full variable domain reads SQTIHQWPATLVQPVGSPLSLECTVEGTSNPNLYWYRQAAGRGLQLLFYSVGIGQISSEVPQNLSASRPQDRQFILSSKKLLLSDSGFYLCAWRPAPGSGANVLTFGAGSRLTVL.

The rearrangement uses TRBV11-2 and TRBJ2-3; a weak D match, TRBD2 (6 bases). With 3 bases removed from V and 3 bases from J, the gap between germline ends came to 7 bases. The CDR3 extends over 13 amino acids. The germline CDR1 and CDR2 sequences are SGHAT and FQNNGV. The CDR3 region is CASSFRETDTQYF. CDR3 DNA sequence: TGTGCCAGCAGCTTCCGGGAGACAGATACGCAGTATTTT.

This clonotype was counted many times. The chain uses TRBV7-2 and TRBJ2-7, with TRBD2 identical over 9 bases. Looked up from germline, CDR1 is SGHTA and CDR2 is FQGNSA. The CDR3 sequence is 14 residues long. Trimming took 2 bases from V and 5 from J; bases not matched to a gene: 4. The CDR3 sequence: CASSLYSGGDEQYF. As DNA, the CDR3 is TGTGCCAGCAGCTTATATAGCGGGGGAGACGAGCAGTACTTC. Variable domain in full (rest from reference TRBV7-2 and TRBJ2-7): GAGVSQSPSNKVTEKGKDVELRCDPISGHTALYWYRQSLGQGLEFLIYFQGNSAPDKSGLPSDRFSAERTGGSVSTLTIQRTQQEDSAVYLCASSLYSGGDEQYFGPGTRLTVT.

The rearrangement links TRBV6-5 to TRBJ1-6; D may be TRBD1 (6 bases). Germline values: CDR1 MNHEY, CDR2 SVGAGI. V was pared by 4 bases and J by 5 bases, with 12 bases between. The CDR3 covers 15 residues. This CDR3 reads CASSSEGGDNSPLHF. Here the CDR3 DNA reads TGTGCCAGCAGTTCTGAGGGGGGAGATAATTCACCCCTCCACTTT.

The CDR3 protein is CSVLQGAGQPQHF. CDR3 DNA: TGCAGCGTTCTACAGGGGGCAGGTCAGCCCCAGCATTTT. The V gene is TRBV29-1, the J gene TRBJ1-5; 9 nucleotides align to TRBD1. The length of the CDR3 is 13 residues. V was clipped by 5 bases and J by 6 bases; unmatched bases: 5. Germline values: CDR1 SQVTM, CDR2 ANQGSEA.

This sequence joins TRBV9 and TRBJ2-3, with 9 bases lining up with TRBD2. The CDR3 loop spans 17 amino acids. The V gene's germline CDR1 is SGDLS and CDR2 YYNGEE. Germline trimming cut 0 bases from V and 2 bases from J; bases unmatched to any gene: 7. As DNA, the CDR3 is TGTGCCAGCAGCGTAGCCCGGACTAGCGTTGTCACAGATACGCAGTATTTT. This codes for CASSVARTSVVTDTQYF.

This clonotype came up many times. The chain links TRBV27 to TRBJ2-7; D possibly corresponds to TRBD2 (6 bases). Germline CDR1 reads MNHEY; CDR2 reads SMNVEV (reference sequence). Trimming stripped 0 bases from V and 4 bases from J, with 7 bases between. The CDR3 runs to 13 residues. The DNA of the CDR3 is TGTGCCAGCAGTTTATCGAGCGGGTACGAGCAGTACTTC. Translated, it gives CASSLSSGYEQYF.

The rearrangement joins TRBV29-1 to TRBJ2-1, with unresolved D. V lost 8 bases, J lost 9 bases, and 14 bases lay in between. The CDR3 has 11 residues. Looked up from germline, CDR1 is SQVTM and CDR2 is ANQGSEA. The CDR3 reads CSHRLSGEQFF. Written as DNA, the CDR3 is TGCAGCCACCGATTGTCTGGTGAGCAGTTCTTC.

This clonotype has more than one count but fewer than ten. The V gene is TRBV6-5, the J gene TRBJ2-2, with 10 bases matching TRBD1. Germline V gene data show CDR1 as MNHEY and CDR2 as SVGAGI. The trim removed 4 bases at V and 4 bases at J, leaving 3 bases unmatched. This CDR3 contains 15 residues. CDR3 protein: CASSLGQGSTGELFF. CDR3 in DNA: TGTGCCAGCAGTTTGGGACAGGGGTCCACCGGGGAGCTGTTTTTT.

This clonotype was recorded a few times. The CDR3, as DNA: TGTGCCAGCAGCGTCCCTCGAAATTTTTTTGAGGGTGGGGAGACCCAGTACTTC. This translates into CASSVPRNFFEGGETQYF. The chain uses TRBV7-9 and TRBJ2-5; D might be TRBD2 (5 bases). The CDR3 is 18 residues long. Germline CDR1 reads SEHNR; CDR2 reads FQNEAQ (reference sequence). The V and J ends lost 5 bases and 5 bases respectively, with 27 bases between them.

The rearrangement links TRBV6-5 to TRBJ2-5; no firm D call. The CDR3 contains 12 residues. Between the trimmed V and J ends, which lost 8 bases and 7 bases, there was a span of 14 bases. CDR1 MNHEY and CDR2 SVGAGI come from the germline V gene. As DNA, the CDR3 is TGTGCCAGCGAGGATTACGGCGGGACCCAGTACTTC. It codes for CASEDYGGTQYF.

This clonotype was seen at least ten times. The genes are TRBV5-1 and TRBJ1-6; D unclear. CDR3 length equals 14 residues. V was shortened by 4 bases and J by 7 bases, with 12 bases between the two germline ends. Germline V gene sequence: CDR1 SGHRS, CDR2 YFSETQ. The CDR3 sequence: CASSPSTENSPLHF. As DNA, the CDR3 is TGCGCCAGCAGCCCGTCGACGGAGAATTCACCCCTCCACTTT.

The rearrangement joins TRBV5-1 to TRBJ2-1; 9 bases fit TRBD2. CDR3 size: 17 residues. Germline loops: CDR1 SGHRS, CDR2 YFSETQ. V gave up 3 bases and J gave up 0 bases; unmatched junction bases: 7. CDR3: CASSSLREGTSYNEQFF. In DNA, the CDR3 is TGCGCCAGCAGCTCCCTGCGGGAGGGAACCTCCTACAATGAGCAGTTCTTC.